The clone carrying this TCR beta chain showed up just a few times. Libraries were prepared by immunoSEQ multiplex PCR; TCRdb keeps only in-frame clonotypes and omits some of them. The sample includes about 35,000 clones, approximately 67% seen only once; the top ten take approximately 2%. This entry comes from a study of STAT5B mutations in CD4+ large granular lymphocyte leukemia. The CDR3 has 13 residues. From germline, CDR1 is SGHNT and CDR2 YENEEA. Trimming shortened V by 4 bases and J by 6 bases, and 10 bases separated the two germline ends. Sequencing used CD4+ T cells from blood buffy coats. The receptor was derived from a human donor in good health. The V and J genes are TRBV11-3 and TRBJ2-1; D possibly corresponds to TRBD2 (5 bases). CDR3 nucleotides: TGTGCCAGCAGCTCTCTAGCTGGCAATGAGCAGTTCTTC. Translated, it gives CASSSLAGNEQFF.